The T cell receptor beta chain under discussion was sequenced for a study of breast tumors, draining lymph nodes, adjacent tissues listed by TCRdb under 2016. Regarding the complete study: TCR beta repertoires were compared across tumor, adjacent nontumor tissue and axillary lymph nodes obtained from breast cancer patients. The study aimed to assess the relationships and possible T-cell exchange between tumor, surrounding tissue and draining lymph node repertoires in human breast cancer. What the work shows at the level of the full study, not this receptor alone: The similarity between tumor and nontumor tissue repertoires was significantly greater in luminal-like breast cancer than in basal-like breast cancer. Tumor T-cell repertoires showed less diversity than lymph node repertoires and more diversity than nontumor tissue repertoires, and tumor T-cell repertoires showed preferential V and J gene usage. The study presented the conclusion that tumor T cells originate in lymph nodes as consistent with a hypothesis, not as something directly demonstrated. The data were considered consistent with most tumor T cells being derived from the lymph node and subsequently expanding within tumor tissue.

The sample was run on an Illumina HiSeq 2000. TCR beta chain libraries were generated by multiplex PCR amplification. High-throughput sequencing was used to analyze the amplified TCR beta chain products. In TCRdb, the public reads were trimmed at Q25 with fastp and aligned with MiXCR, with productive beta chains retained. Entries that share a CDR3 protein sequence are merged under the most common genes and DNA. Across this sample there are roughly 260,000 distinct CDR3 sequences, with about 33% seen only once. The ten top clones hold around 1.1% of the sample. The lymph node samples were taken from the axillary draining lymph nodes of breast cancer patients. The germline V gene (reference sequence) gives CDR1 as DFQATT and CDR2 as SNEGSKA. Including the terminal cysteine and phenylalanine, the CDR3 comprises 11 residues. Left in the record is the CDR3 DNA by itself, 33 bases read in frame from the first base.

With regard to this clonotype: Its antigen is unknown. One base away lies a much larger clone, so this may be a sequencing read error.

Input material: axillary lymph node tissue. The chain links TRBV20-1 with TRBJ2-1; 7 nucleotides in the junction match TRBD1. This clonotype was obtained from a female donor with breast cancer. Some clones in this sample may be carry-over from other donors' samples. The sequenced DNA is TGCAGTGCTAGAGATCAGAGGGGGCAGTCCTTC. This gives the protein CSARDQRGQSF.